This entry lists 4 T cell receptor beta chains sequenced from one sample in a study of T-cell reconstitution after alpha-beta-depleted transplantation in children (dated by TCRdb to 2015 to 2016). Library preparation employed PCR. The instrument was an Illumina HiSeq 2500. Molecular barcoding was employed in the preparation of TCR libraries, with unique molecular identifiers being used to normalize TCRbeta repertoire quantification. In TCRdb, the public reads were trimmed at Q25 with fastp and aligned with MiXCR, with productive beta chains retained. Entries that share a CDR3 protein sequence are merged under the most common genes and DNA. The sample profile shows around 670,000 distinct CDR3 sequences; about an eighth of them were found once. Of the sample, 0.65% to 0.9% falls within the top ten clones. Per the publication, the treatment or condition label means: allogeneic hematopoietic cell transplantation with graft depleted of TCRalphabeta T cells and CD19 B cells.

This specimen consisted of PBMCs, obtained before TCRalphabeta/CD19-depleted stem cell transplant. Receptors originate from a girl aged 2-10 years with congenital amegakaryocytic thrombocytopenia, due to receive a stem cell transplant.

This clonotype was seen many times. The CDR3 nucleotides are TGCAGTGCTAGAGATAGGAGACTAGCGAACCACGAGCAGTACTTC. Its translation is CSARDRRLANHEQYF. The V gene is TRBV20-1, the J gene TRBJ2-7; 8 nucleotides match TRBD2. V shed 0 bases, J shed 5 bases, and the junction held 9 bases outside the gene matches. The CDR3 length is 15 residues. Germline values: CDR1 DFQATT, CDR2 SNEGSKA (reference sequence).

V and J are TRBV5-1 and TRBJ2-7; tentatively, D is TRBD1 (5 bases). This CDR3 region has 16 residues. V shed 0 bases and J shed 5 bases, with 18 bases lying between them. Germline loops: CDR1 SGHRS, CDR2 YFSETQ. This CDR3 reads CASSLAWGRESDEQYF. CDR3 coding DNA: TGCGCCAGCAGCTTGGCCTGGGGCAGGGAATCCGACGAGCAGTACTTC.

This clonotype showed up just a few times. V usage is TRBV28 and J usage is TRBJ2-7, with 7 bases lining up with TRBD2. Germline V gene data show CDR1 as MDHEN and CDR2 as SYDVKM. The CDR3 is 15 residues long. The J segment lost 4 bases and the V segment lost 8 bases, leaving 14 bases of the junction unmatched. The CDR3 spells CASSSSGITLYEQYF. CDR3 coding DNA: TGTGCCAGCTCATCTAGCGGAATAACCCTTTACGAGCAGTACTTC.

In its sample, this clonotype was seen many times. CDR3 DNA: TGTGCCAGCAGCTTATCAGGATCTCTGAACACTGAAGCTTTCTTT. As protein: CASSLSGSLNTEAFF. V gene TRBV7-9 combines with J gene TRBJ1-1, with unresolved D. The CDR3 has 15 amino acids. V lost 2 bases, J lost 0 bases, and 10 bases lay in between. Germline CDR1 reads SEHNR; CDR2 reads FQNEAQ (reference sequence). Full variable domain (outside the CDR3, taken from reference TRBV7-9 and TRBJ1-1): DTGVSQNPRHKITKRGQNVTFRCDPISEHNRLYWYRQTLGQGPEFLTYFQNEAQLEKSRLLSDRFSAERPKGSFSTLEIQRTEQGDSAMYLCASSLSGSLNTEAFFGQGTRLTVV.